This T cell receptor beta chain was identified in a study of shared clonotypes between healthy human individuals. Study-level points and caveats: The naive CD4 repertoires of four donors were compared, and roughly 5% of clonotypes were shared.

Comment on this clone: What it binds is unknown.

This CDR3 is built from 15 residues. CDR1 and CDR2 (germline): LNHNV, YYDKDF (reference sequence). V lost 5 bases to trimming and J lost 1 base; unmatched junction nucleotides: 7. TCRdb keeps only in-frame clones here, not all; method: immunoSEQ multiplex PCR. The table records 1.6 million or so clones, roughly 96% of them present only once. This chain uses TRBV15 with TRBJ1-2, with 7 positions matching TRBD1. Sequencing was performed on naive CD4+ T cells sorted from blood. Subset: CD45RA+ positively selected. The TCR originated in a man aged 25 to 40 in good health. The CDR3 DNA follows: TGTGCCACCAGCGGTCGGGACAGACTTAACTATGGCTACACCTTC. Translating it yields CATSGRDRLNYGYTF.